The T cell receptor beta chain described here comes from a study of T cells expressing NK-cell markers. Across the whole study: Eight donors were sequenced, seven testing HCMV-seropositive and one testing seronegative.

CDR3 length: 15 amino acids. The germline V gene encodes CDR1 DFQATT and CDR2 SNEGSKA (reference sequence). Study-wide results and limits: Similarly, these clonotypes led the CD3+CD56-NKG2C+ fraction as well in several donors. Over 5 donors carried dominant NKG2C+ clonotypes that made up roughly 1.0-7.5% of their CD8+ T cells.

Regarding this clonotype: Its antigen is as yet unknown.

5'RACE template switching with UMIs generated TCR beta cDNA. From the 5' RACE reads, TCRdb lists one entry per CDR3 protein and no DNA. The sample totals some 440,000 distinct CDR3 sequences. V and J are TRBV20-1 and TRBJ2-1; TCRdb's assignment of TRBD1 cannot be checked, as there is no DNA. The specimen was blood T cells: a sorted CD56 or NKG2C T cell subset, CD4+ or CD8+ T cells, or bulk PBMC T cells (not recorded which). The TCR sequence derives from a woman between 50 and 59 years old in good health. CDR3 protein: CSARPLAVGDNEQFF.